This passage covers 28 T cell receptor beta chains from one sample sequenced in a study of blood T cells in healthy people across ages. Primers used in a second PCR of roughly 6 to 11 cycles were a sample-barcoded 5' primer and a J-beta primer mix. TCRdb analysed the 5' RACE reads with MiXCR anew, one entry per CDR3 protein. Of 600,000 to 1,000,000 distinct CDR3 sequences listed, roughly 50% are singletons. The sequenced sample was blood. The receptors come from a man aged 25-45 years in good health.

CDR3 coding DNA: TGTGCCAGCAGTTACGAGGGACAGGGAAACTATGGCTACACCTTC. It encodes CASSYEGQGNYGYTF. J is TRBJ1-2 and V is TRBV6-5; TRBD1 matches 9 bases. The CDR3 has 15 residues. The trim removed 2 bases at V and 2 bases at J, leaving 3 bases unmatched. The germline CDR1 and CDR2 sequences are MNHEY and SVGAGI.

The chain employs TRBV12-3 or TRBV12-4 and TRBJ2-6; D is perhaps TRBD2 (7 bases). The CDR3 spans 16 residues. V was pared by 10 bases and J by 0 bases, with 16 bases between. CDR3 in amino acids: CANNEGGISGANVLTF. In nucleotides, the CDR3 is TGTGCCAACAATGAGGGGGGGATCTCTGGGGCCAACGTCCTGACTTTC.

V and J are TRBV24-1 and TRBJ2-1; D gene ambiguous. The V gene's germline CDR1 is KGHDR and CDR2 SFDVKD. The V gene lost 4 bases and the J gene lost 6 bases, with 15 bases spanning the gap. This CDR3 has 15 residues. As DNA, the CDR3 is TGTGCCACCAGTGACCGATCGAGGCCCTTCAATGAGCAGTTCTTC. This gives the protein CATSDRSRPFNEQFF.

This clonotype appeared many times. The J gene is TRBJ2-7, the V gene TRBV27, with 7 bases matching TRBD1. Unmatched junction bases numbered 7, after V lost 2 bases and J lost 6 bases. The CDR3 covers 14 residues. Germline loops: CDR1 MNHEY, CDR2 SMNVEV (reference sequence). This CDR3 reads CASSLATGMVEQYF. CDR3 DNA: TGTGCCAGCAGTTTAGCGACAGGGATGGTCGAGCAGTACTTC.

The V call is TRBV7-2, the J call TRBJ2-1; 15 bases are shared with TRBD2. V lost 5 bases, J lost 2 bases, and 10 bases stayed unmatched. CDR3 length equals 19 residues. Germline-derived CDR1 and CDR2 are SGHTA and FQGNSA. The CDR3: CASSRPGLAGGTTYNEQFF. CDR3 DNA: TGTGCCAGCAGCCGCCCGGGACTAGCGGGGGGAACCACCTACAATGAGCAGTTCTTC.

The chain links TRBV13 to TRBJ2-4; the match to TRBD1 covers 7 bases. The DNA end lines up better with TRBJ2-7; the J call may be wrong. In germline, CDR1 is PRHDT, CDR2 FYEKMQ (reference sequence). This CDR3 spans 14 amino acids. The CDR3 spells CASSNRDRAYEQYF. CDR3 nucleotides: TGTGCCAGCAGCAACCGGGACAGAGCCTACGAGCAGTACTTC.

This sequence joins TRBV15 and TRBJ2-4; 10 bases match TRBD1. Unmatched junction bases numbered 7, after V lost 4 bases and J lost 7 bases. CDR1 LNHNV and CDR2 YYDKDF come from the germline V gene (reference sequence). There are 15 residues in the CDR3. CDR3 sequence (DNA): TGTGCCACCAGCATCCGACAGGGGGCTGGGAACATTCAGTACTTC. This gives the protein CATSIRQGAGNIQYF.

The chain carries TRBV5-1 and TRBJ2-7, with TRBD2 matching 7 bases. There are 17 residues in the CDR3. CDR1 and CDR2 (germline): SGHRS, YFSETQ. J gave up 2 bases and V 0 bases, and 11 bases lay outside the gene matches. CDR3 loop: CASSLAPSSGSTYEQYF. The CDR3 coding sequence is TGCGCCAGCAGCTTGGCCCCCTCTAGCGGCTCAACCTACGAGCAGTACTTC.

This clonotype was seen a handful of times. This chain uses TRBV3-1 with TRBJ1-2; 8 bases match TRBD1. Germline CDR1 is LGHDT and CDR2 is YNNKEL (reference sequence). J was trimmed by 6 bases and V by 5 bases; bases with no gene match: 8. The CDR3 has 14 residues. CDR3 sequence reads: CASSSGQAVDGYTF. In DNA, the CDR3 is TGTGCCAGCAGCTCGGGACAGGCAGTTGATGGCTACACCTTC. The whole variable domain, remainder taken from reference TRBV3-1 and TRBJ1-2, is DTAVSQTPKYLVTQMGNDKSIKCEQNLGHDTMYWYKQDSKKFLKIMFSYNNKELIINETVPNRFSPKSPDKAHLNLHINSLELGDSAVYFCASSSGQAVDGYTFGSGTRLTVV.

The chain joins TRBV7-2 to TRBJ2-6, with 7 bases aligning to TRBD2. J gave up 2 bases and V 2 bases, and 6 bases lay outside the gene matches. The CDR3 covers 17 residues. The V gene's germline CDR1 is SGHTA and CDR2 FQGNSA. For the CDR3, the DNA is TGTGCCAGCAGCTTAACGGGGGGAGGGGCTGGGGCCAACGTCCTGACTTTC. This gives the protein CASSLTGGGAGANVLTF.

This chain connects TRBV12-3 or TRBV12-4 to TRBJ2-5; tentative D call: TRBD2 (5 bases). The CDR3 runs 12 residues. Trimming took 6 bases from V and 4 from J, leaving 9 bases between them. CDR3 protein: CASRPEGETQYF. CDR3 bases: TGTGCCAGCAGGCCTGAGGGAGAGACCCAGTACTTC.

The J gene is TRBJ2-4, the V gene TRBV28; possibly TRBD1 for D (6 bases). Near its end, the DNA agrees better with TRBJ2-5, so the J call may be wrong. Per the germline V gene, CDR1 is MDHEN and CDR2 is SYDVKM. The CDR3 runs to 13 residues. CDR3 in amino acids: CASTKGGEETQYF. The CDR3 coding sequence is TGTGCCAGCACTAAAGGGGGAGAAGAGACCCAGTACTTC.

The V gene is TRBV28, the J gene TRBJ2-4; D remains ambiguous. The J call may be incorrect, as the DNA end agrees better with TRBJ2-7. The CDR3 is 13 residues long. Germline CDR1 MDHEN, CDR2 SYDVKM. In DNA, the CDR3 is TGTGCCAGCAGACTCAAGCTGTATTACGAGCAGTACTTC. This codes for CASRLKLYYEQYF.

The V gene is TRBV20-1, the J gene TRBJ2-5; D is possibly TRBD1 (6 bases). Per germline, CDR1 DFQATT and CDR2 SNEGSKA (reference sequence). The V end was cut by 4 bases, the J end by 2 bases, with 20 bases between. The CDR3 extends over 16 amino acids. The CDR3 loop is CSATHRTAFPQETQYF. CDR3 nucleotide sequence: TGCAGTGCTACCCATAGGACAGCTTTCCCGCAAGAGACCCAGTACTTC.

The rearrangement joins TRBV20-1 to TRBJ2-4; 9 bases map to TRBD1. The J call is in doubt because the DNA end fits TRBJ2-7 better. This CDR3 spans 13 amino acids. Germline loops: CDR1 DFQATT, CDR2 SNEGSKA (reference sequence). CDR3 nucleotide sequence: TGCAGTGCTTTAACAGGGGGCCAAAACGAGCAGTACTTC. Protein: CSALTGGQNEQYF.

This chain connects TRBV4-1 to TRBJ1-2; D is ambiguous. This CDR3 is 15 amino acids long. Trimming removed 3 bases from V and 6 bases from J, with 17 bases in between. Germline-derived CDR1 and CDR2 are MGHRA and YSYEKL. This chain's CDR3 is CASSHPGKGIDGYTF. In DNA form, the CDR3 reads TGCGCCAGCAGCCATCCCGGGAAGGGAATCGATGGCTACACCTTC.

The V gene is TRBV20-1, the J gene TRBJ2-4, with D tentatively TRBD1 (6 bases). Trimming stripped 5 bases from V and 13 bases from J, with 21 bases between. The CDR3 is made up of 13 amino acids. Germline V CDR1 and CDR2: DFQATT, SNEGSKA (reference sequence). CDR3: CSAWTETYEGQYF. The DNA of the CDR3 is TGCAGTGCTTGGACAGAAACCTACGAAGGGCAGTACTTC.

The chain combines TRBV6-2 or TRBV6-3 with TRBJ2-7, with TRBD1 matching 9 bases. Germline values: CDR1 MNHEY, CDR2 SVGEGT. CDR3 size: 13 residues. V shed 6 bases and J 5 bases; nucleotides not matched to a gene: 5. CDR3 protein: CASRQGAVNEQYF. The CDR3 DNA reads as TGTGCCAGCAGACAGGGGGCGGTGAACGAGCAGTACTTC.

V usage is TRBV7-9 and J usage is TRBJ1-1, with TRBD1 as a possible D gene (5 bases). The V and J ends lost 2 bases and 4 bases respectively, with 11 bases between them. CDR3 length: 14 amino acids. Per germline, CDR1 SEHNR and CDR2 FQNEAQ (reference sequence). In DNA, the CDR3 is TGTGCCAGCAGCTTAAGACAGTTTCTCACTGAAGCTTTCTTT. Protein product: CASSLRQFLTEAFF.

The chain joins TRBV12-3 or TRBV12-4 to TRBJ2-2; the match to TRBD2 covers 11 bases. CDR3 size: 15 residues. V shed 5 bases and J 5 bases; nucleotides not matched to a gene: 4. CDR3 coding DNA: TGTGCCAGCAGTAAAGCTAGCGGGGGGACCGGGGAGCTGTTTTTT. Translating gives CASSKASGGTGELFF.

The V call is TRBV20-1, the J call TRBJ2-3, with unresolved D. The CDR3 spans 12 residues. The germline V gene has CDR1 DFQATT and CDR2 SNEGSKA (reference sequence). Trimming shortened V by 5 bases and J by 5 bases, and 11 bases separated the two germline ends. The DNA for the CDR3 is TGCAGTGCTCATCTAGGGAAAGATACGCAGTATTTT. Amino acid sequence: CSAHLGKDTQYF.

V and J are TRBV6-1 and TRBJ2-1, with TRBD1 matching 7 bases. Germline-derived CDR1 and CDR2 are MNHNS and SASEGT. The junction had 23 bases not matched to a gene; V was cut back by 7 bases and J by 5 bases. The CDR3 spans 19 residues. CDR3: CASTNSLRGFRGSHNEQFF. The CDR3 DNA is TGTGCCAGCACCAACTCCCTGCGAGGGTTCAGGGGGAGTCACAATGAGCAGTTCTTC.

The chain has TRBV6-6 and TRBJ2-5; tentatively, D is TRBD1 (5 bases). The germline V gene has CDR1 MNHNY and CDR2 SVGAGI (reference sequence). Trimming removed 8 bases from V and 4 bases from J, with 17 bases in between. The CDR3 is 14 residues long. The CDR3 DNA reads as TGTGCCAGCTTCCCTAGGGGTGGGCGAGAGACCCAGTACTTC. As protein: CASFPRGGRETQYF.

The chain combines TRBV11-3 with TRBJ2-1, with TRBD2 matching over 7 bases. V was clipped by 5 bases and J by 7 bases; unmatched bases: 11. CDR1 is SGHNT and CDR2 is YENEEA in the germline V gene. The CDR3 spans 15 residues. The CDR3 coding sequence is TGTGCCAGCAGCACCCATGTAGGGACTAAAAATGAGCAGTTCTTC. Protein product: CASSTHVGTKNEQFF.

The DNA of the CDR3 is TGTGCCAGCTCACCACAGAAGAACGGGCCTGGCTACACCTTC. It yields the protein CASSPQKNGPGYTF. This rearrangement joins TRBV18 to TRBJ1-2; no reliable D call. Germline V gene lookup returns CDR1 KGHSH and CDR2 LQKENI. The CDR3 covers 14 residues. Trimming took 1 base from V and 7 from J, leaving 13 bases between them.

Concerning this clonotype itself: Just one base apart from a much larger clone, this may be a read error. The chain couples TRBV29-1 to TRBJ2-1, with a weak D call TRBD1 (5 bases). This CDR3 contains 13 residues. Germline loops: CDR1 SQVTM, CDR2 ANQGSEA. The V gene lost 4 bases and the J gene lost 8 bases, with 15 bases spanning the gap. The CDR3 DNA follows: TGCAGCGTTGGCAGGGATGGGATCGATGAGCAGTTCTTC. Protein product: CSVGRDGIDEQFF.

The chain couples TRBV7-9 to TRBJ2-1, with 7 bases aligning to TRBD2. CDR1 SEHNR and CDR2 FQNEAQ come from the germline V gene (reference sequence). The CDR3 is made up of 18 amino acids. J was trimmed by 0 bases and V by 4 bases; bases with no gene match: 12. The DNA of the CDR3 is TGTGCCAGCAGCTCCATCGGCGGGGGAAAGAGCTCCTACAATGAGCAGTTCTTC. Protein product: CASSSIGGGKSSYNEQFF.

V gene TRBV24-1 combines with J gene TRBJ2-5; D is possibly TRBD2 (5 bases). The J call may not be correct, given that the DNA end is closer to TRBJ2-7. The CDR3 length is 15 residues. Germline-derived CDR1 and CDR2 are KGHDR and SFDVKD. The DNA of the CDR3 is TGTGCCACCAGTGATTTAGGAGAGGGCGGTTACGAGCAGTACTTC. Encoded protein: CATSDLGEGGYEQYF.